This T cell receptor (beta chain) was captured by sequencing in a study of identical twins. General study findings and limits: The more abundant beta clonotypes in cord blood had fewer insertions, and memory repertoires did not show this.

Each donor (without exception) was a healthy Caucasian. TCRdb used MiXCR to reprocess the 5' RACE reads, holding one entry per CDR3 protein. Of roughly 1.6 million distinct CDR3 sequences in the sample, around 33% were seen once. This clonotype appeared a few times. Its antigen is currently unknown. This CDR3 has 12 residues. The germline V gene encodes CDR1 MDHEN and CDR2 SYDVKM. V lost 8 bases, J lost 8 bases, and 15 bases lay in between. The source of this sequence is a newborn girl in good health. The sequenced sample was cord blood. The chain couples TRBV28 to TRBJ1-2, with D perhaps TRBD1 (6 bases). CDR3 residues: CASETGFRGYTF. The CDR3 coding sequence is TGTGCCAGCGAAACAGGGTTCCGAGGCTACACCTTC.